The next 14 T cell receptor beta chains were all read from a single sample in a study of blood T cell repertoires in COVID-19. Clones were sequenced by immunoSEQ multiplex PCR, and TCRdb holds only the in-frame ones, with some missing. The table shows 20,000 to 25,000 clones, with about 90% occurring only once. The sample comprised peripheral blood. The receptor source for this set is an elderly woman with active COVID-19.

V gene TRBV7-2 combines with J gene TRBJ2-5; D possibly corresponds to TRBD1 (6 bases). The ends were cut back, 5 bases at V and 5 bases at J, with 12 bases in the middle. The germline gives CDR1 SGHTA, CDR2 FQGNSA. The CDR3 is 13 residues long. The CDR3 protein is CASSPRDTETQYF. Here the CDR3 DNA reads TGTGCCAGCAGCCCGAGGGACACTGAGACCCAGTACTTC.

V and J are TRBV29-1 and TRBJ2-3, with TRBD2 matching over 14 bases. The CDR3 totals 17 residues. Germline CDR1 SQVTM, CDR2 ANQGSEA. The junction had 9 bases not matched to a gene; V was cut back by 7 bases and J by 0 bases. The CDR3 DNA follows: TGCAGCGGCATGGGACTAGCGGGGGCGACTAGCACAGATACGCAGTATTTT. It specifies CSGMGLAGATSTDTQYF.

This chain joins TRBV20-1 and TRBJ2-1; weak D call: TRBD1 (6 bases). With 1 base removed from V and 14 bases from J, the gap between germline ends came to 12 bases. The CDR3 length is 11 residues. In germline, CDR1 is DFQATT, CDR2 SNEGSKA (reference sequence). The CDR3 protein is CSARVGAEKFF. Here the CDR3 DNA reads TGCAGTGCTAGAGTGGGGGCGGAAAAGTTCTTC.

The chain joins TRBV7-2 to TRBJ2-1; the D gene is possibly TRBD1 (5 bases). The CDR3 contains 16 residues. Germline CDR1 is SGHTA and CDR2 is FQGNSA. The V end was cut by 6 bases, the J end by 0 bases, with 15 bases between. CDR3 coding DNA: TGTGCCAGCAGTTATGACAGCCGGAGCTCCTACAATGAGCAGTTCTTC. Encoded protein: CASSYDSRSSYNEQFF.

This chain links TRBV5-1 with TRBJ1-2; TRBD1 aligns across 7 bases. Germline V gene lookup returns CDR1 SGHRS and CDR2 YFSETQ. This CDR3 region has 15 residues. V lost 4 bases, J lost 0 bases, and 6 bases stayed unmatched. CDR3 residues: CASSPTGTANYGYTF. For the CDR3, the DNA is TGCGCCAGCAGCCCTACCGGGACAGCTAACTATGGCTACACCTTC.

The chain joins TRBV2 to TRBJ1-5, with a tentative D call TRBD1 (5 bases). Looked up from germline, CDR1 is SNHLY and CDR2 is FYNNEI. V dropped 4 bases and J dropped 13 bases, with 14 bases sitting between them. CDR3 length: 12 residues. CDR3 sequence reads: CASSGEDKGQHF. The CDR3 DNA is TGTGCCAGCAGTGGGGAGGATAAGGGGCAGCATTTT.

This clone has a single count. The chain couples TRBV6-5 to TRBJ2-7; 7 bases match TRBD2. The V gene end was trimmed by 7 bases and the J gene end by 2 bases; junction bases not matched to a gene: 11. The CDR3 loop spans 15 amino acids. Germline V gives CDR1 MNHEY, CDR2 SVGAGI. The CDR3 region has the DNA TGTGCCAGCATGAAAGGACTAGGGTTTACCTACGAGCAGTACTTC. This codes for CASMKGLGFTYEQYF.

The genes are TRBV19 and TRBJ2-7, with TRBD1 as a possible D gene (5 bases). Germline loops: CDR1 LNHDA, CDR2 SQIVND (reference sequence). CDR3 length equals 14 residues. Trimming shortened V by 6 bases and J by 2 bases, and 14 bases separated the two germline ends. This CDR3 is CASRGKGVTYEQYF. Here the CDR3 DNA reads TGTGCCAGTAGGGGAAAAGGGGTAACCTACGAGCAGTACTTC.

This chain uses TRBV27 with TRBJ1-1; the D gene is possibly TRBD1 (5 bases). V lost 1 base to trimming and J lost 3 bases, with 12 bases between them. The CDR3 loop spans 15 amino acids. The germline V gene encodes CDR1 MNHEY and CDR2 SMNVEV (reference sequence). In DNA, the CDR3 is TGTGCCAGCAGTTTATGGGGGGGGTCGCACACTGAAGCTTTCTTT. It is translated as CASSLWGGSHTEAFF.

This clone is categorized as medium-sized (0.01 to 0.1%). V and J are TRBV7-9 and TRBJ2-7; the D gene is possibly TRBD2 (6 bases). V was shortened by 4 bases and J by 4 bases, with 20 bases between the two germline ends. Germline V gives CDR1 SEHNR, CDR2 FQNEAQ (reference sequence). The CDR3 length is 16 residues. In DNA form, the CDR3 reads TGTGCCAGCAGCTCCACTACAAGCGGAGGGGCGTACGAGCAGTACTTC. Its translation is CASSSTTSGGAYEQYF.

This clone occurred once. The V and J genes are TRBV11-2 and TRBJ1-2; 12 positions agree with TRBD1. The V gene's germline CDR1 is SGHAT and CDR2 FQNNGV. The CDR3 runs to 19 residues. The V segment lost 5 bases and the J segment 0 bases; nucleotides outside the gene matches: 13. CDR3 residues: CASSQRPGTGGLANYGYTF. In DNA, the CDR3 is TGTGCCAGCAGCCAACGACCCGGGACAGGGGGCCTAGCTAACTATGGCTACACCTTC.

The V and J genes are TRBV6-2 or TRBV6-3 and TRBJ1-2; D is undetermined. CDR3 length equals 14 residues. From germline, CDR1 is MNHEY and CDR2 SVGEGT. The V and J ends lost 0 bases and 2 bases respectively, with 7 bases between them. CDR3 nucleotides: TGTGCCAGCAGTTACTCGAGGGTAAACTATGGCTACACCTTC. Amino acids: CASSYSRVNYGYTF.

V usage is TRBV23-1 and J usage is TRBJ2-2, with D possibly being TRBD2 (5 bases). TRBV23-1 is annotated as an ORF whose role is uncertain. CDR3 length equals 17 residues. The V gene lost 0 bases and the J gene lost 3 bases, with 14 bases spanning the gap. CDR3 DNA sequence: TGCGCCAGCAGTCAATCGGGAGAGGGTTGGGACACCGGGGAGCTGTTTTTT. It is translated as CASSQSGEGWDTGELFF.

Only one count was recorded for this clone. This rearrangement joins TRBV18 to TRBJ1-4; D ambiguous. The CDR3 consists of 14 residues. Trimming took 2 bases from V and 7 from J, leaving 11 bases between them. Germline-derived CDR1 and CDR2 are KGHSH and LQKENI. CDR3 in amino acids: CASSPGSETEKLFF. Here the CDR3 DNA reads TGTGCCAGCTCACCAGGGAGTGAGACTGAAAAACTGTTTTTT.